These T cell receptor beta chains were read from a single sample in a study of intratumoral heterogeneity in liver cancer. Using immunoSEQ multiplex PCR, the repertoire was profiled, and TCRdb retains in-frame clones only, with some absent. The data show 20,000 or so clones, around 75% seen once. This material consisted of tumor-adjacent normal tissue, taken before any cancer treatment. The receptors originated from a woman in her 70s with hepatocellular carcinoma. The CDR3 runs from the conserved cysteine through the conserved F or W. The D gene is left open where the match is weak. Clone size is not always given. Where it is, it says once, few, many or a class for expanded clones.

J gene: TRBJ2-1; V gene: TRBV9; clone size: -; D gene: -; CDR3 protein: CASSGGDNEQFF; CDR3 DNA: TGTGCCAGCAGCGGAGGTGACAATGAGCAGTTCTTC
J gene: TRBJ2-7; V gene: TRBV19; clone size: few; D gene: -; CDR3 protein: CASSNSGGIGQYF; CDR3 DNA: TGTGCCAGTAGTAATTCTGGTGGTATTGGGCAGTACTTC
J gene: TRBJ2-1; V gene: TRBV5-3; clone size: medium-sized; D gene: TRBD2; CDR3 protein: CARSPRSGSDNEQFF; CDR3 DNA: TGTGCCAGAAGCCCGCGTAGCGGGTCGGACAATGAGCAGTTCTTC
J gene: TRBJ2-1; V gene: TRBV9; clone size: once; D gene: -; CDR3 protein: CASSQGSEQFF; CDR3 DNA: TGTGCCAGCTCCCAAGGGAGTGAGCAGTTCTTC
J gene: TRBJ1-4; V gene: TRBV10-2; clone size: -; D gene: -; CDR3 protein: CASSDRAATNEKLFF; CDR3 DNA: TGCGCCAGCAGTGATAGGGCCGCAACTAATGAAAAACTGTTTTTT
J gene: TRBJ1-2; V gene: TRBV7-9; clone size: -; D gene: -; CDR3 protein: CASSQNWGGYTF; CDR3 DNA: TGTGCCAGCAGCCAGAATTGGGGTGGCTACACCTTC
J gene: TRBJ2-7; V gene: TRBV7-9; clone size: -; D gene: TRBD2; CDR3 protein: CASSQHRTSGSRGEQYF; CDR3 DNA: TGTGCCAGCAGCCAACACCGGACTAGCGGGAGTCGGGGCGAGCAGTACTTC
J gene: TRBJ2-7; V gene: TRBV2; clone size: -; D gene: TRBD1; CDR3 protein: CASSPGQGAYEQYF; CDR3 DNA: TGTGCCAGCAGTCCGGGACAGGGGGCCTACGAGCAGTACTTC
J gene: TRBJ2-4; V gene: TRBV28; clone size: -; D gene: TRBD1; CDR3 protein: CASSPTGARAKNIQYF; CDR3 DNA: TGTGCCAGCAGCCCGACAGGGGCTAGAGCCAAAAACATTCAGTACTTC
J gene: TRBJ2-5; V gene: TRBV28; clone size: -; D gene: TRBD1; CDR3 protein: CASSRTGGGETQYF; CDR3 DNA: TGTGCCAGCAGTCGTACAGGGGGTGGGGAGACCCAGTACTTC
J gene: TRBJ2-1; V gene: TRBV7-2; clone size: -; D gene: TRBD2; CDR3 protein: CASSLAGSGSTYNEQFF; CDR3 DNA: TGTGCCAGCAGCTTAGCTGGAAGCGGGAGTACCTACAATGAGCAGTTCTTC
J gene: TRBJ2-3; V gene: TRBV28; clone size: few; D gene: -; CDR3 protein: CASSLRDEDTQYF; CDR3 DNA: TGTGCCAGCAGTTTGCGGGATGAAGATACGCAGTATTTT
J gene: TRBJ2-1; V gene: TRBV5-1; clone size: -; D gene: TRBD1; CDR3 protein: CASSLMGQGDNEQFF; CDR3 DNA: TGCGCCAGCAGCTTGATGGGACAGGGAGACAATGAGCAGTTCTTC
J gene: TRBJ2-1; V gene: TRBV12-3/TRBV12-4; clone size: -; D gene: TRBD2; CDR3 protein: CASSTAGLAGGFF; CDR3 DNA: TGTGCCAGCAGTACAGCCGGACTAGCCGGCGGCTTCTTC
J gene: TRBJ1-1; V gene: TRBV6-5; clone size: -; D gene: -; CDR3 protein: CASSQPPGSTFF; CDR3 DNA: TGTGCCAGCAGCCAACCACCAGGTTCGACTTTCTTT
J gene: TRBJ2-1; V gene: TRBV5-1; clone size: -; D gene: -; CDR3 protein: CASSPRGGFRLRPGTNEQFF; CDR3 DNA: TGCGCCAGCAGCCCGAGGGGCGGGTTTCGGCTTCGCCCGGGTACAAATGAGCAGTTCTTC
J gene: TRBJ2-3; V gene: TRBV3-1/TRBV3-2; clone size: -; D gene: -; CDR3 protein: CASSEVGSTDTQYF; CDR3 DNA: TGTGCCAGCAGCGAAGTGGGGAGCACAGATACGCAGTATTTT
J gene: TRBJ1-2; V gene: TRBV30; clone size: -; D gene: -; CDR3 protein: CAWIPGGGEGGYTF; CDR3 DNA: TGTGCCTGGATCCCCGGTGGAGGAGAAGGCGGCTACACCTTC
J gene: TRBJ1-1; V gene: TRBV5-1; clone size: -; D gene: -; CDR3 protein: CASSLESGNTEAFF; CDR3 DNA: TGCGCCAGCAGCTTGGAATCGGGTAACACTGAAGCTTTCTTT
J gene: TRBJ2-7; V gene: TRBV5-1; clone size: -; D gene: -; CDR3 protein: CASSPGPNSYEQYF; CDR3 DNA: TGCGCCAGCAGCCCCGGACCCAACTCCTACGAGCAGTACTTC
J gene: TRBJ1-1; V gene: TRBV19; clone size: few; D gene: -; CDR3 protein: CASSIKAMNTEAFF; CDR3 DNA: TGTGCCAGTAGTATAAAGGCCATGAACACTGAAGCTTTCTTT
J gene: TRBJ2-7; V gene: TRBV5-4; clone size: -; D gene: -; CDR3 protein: CASSSGLSYEQYF; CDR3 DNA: TGTGCCAGCAGCTCCGGACTAAGCTACGAGCAGTACTTC
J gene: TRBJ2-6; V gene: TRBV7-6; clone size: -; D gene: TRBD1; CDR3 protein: CASSPGTGGAGANVLTF; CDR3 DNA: TGTGCCAGCAGTCCCGGGACAGGGGGCGCTGGGGCCAACGTCCTGACTTTC
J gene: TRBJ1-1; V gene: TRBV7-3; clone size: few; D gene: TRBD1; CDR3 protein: CASSPQRLTGTAGEAFF; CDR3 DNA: TGTGCCAGCAGCCCCCAAAGATTAACCGGGACAGCGGGTGAAGCTTTCTTT
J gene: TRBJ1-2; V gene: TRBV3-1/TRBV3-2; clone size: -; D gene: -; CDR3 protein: CASSQGDKGYTF; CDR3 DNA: TGTGCCAGCAGCCAAGGAGACAAAGGCTACACCTTC
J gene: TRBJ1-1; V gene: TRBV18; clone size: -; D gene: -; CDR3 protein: CASSPQTNTEAFF; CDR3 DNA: TGTGCCAGCTCACCACAGACGAACACTGAAGCTTTCTTT
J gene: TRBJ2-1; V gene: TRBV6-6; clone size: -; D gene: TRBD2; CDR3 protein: CASSRGLAGDYNEQFF; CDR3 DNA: TGTGCCAGCAGTCGGGGACTAGCGGGAGACTACAATGAGCAGTTCTTC
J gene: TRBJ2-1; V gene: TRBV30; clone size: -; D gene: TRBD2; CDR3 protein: CAWSVLAGEGNEQFF; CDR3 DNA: TGTGCCTGGAGTGTACTAGCGGGAGAGGGGAATGAGCAGTTCTTC
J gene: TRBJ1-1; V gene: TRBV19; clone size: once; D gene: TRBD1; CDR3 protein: CASKGRSDRLNTEAFF; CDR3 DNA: TGTGCCAGTAAGGGACGATCGGACAGGTTGAACACTGAAGCTTTCTTT
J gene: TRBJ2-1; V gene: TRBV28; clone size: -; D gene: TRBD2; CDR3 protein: CASSRDYYNEQFF; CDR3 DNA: TGTGCCAGCTCACGGGACTACTACAATGAGCAGTTCTTC
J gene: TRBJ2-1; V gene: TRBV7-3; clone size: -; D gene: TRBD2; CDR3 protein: CASTAGGSYNEQFF; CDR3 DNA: TGTGCCAGCACTGCGGGGGGCTCCTACAATGAGCAGTTCTTC
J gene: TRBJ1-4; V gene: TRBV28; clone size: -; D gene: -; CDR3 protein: CASSLGGTIGEKLFF; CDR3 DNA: TGTGCCAGCAGTTTGGGGGGAACCATCGGGGAAAAACTGTTTTTT